The text below deals with one TCR beta chain. The CDR3 totals 13 residues. The ends were cut back, 2 bases at V and 3 bases at J, with 8 bases in the middle. Per germline, CDR1 MNHEY and CDR2 SVGEGT. These data originate in a study of blood T cell repertoires in COVID-19. The wider study: Samples came from the United States, Italy and Spain, spanning acute and convalescent COVID-19. T cells, B-cell-depleted T cells, or PBMCs supplied cDNA or gDNA.

Original processing methods: Nucleated cell counts were estimated from reference gene primer amplification. The repertoire was sequenced with immunoSEQ multiplex PCR; TCRdb's copy has only in-frame clones and lacks some. D and trimming were read from the DNA, whereas the V and J calls and clone size are those reported in that table. Of about 120,000 clones in the sample, 79% were seen once. The sample comprised peripheral blood. The chain uses TRBV6-2 or TRBV6-3 and TRBJ2-7; tentatively, D is TRBD2 (5 bases). This TCR was recovered from a woman aged 80 or over with acute or convalescent COVID-19. CDR3 in DNA: TGTGCCAGCAGTTACGGACGGGACTACGAGCAGTACTTC. Translating gives CASSYGRDYEQYF.